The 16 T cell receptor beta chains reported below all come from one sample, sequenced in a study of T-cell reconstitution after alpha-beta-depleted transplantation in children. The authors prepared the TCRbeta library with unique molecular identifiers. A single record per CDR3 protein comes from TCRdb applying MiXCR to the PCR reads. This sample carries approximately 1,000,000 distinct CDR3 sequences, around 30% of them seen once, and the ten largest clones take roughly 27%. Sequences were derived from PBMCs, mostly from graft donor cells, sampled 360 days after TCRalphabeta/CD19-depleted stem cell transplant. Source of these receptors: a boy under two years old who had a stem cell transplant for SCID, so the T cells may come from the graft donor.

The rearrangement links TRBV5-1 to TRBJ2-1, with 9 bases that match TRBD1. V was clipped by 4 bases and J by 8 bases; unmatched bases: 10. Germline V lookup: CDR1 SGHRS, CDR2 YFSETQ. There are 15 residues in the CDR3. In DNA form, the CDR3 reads TGCGCCAGCAGCCCACTCGGGACAGGGATTTATGAGCAGTTCTTC. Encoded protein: CASSPLGTGIYEQFF.

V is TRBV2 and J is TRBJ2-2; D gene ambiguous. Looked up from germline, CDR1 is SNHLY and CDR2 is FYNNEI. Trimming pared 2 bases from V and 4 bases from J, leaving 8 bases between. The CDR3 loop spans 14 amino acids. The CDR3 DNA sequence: TGTGCCAGCAGTGAATCCACCGTCACCGGGGAGCTGTTTTTT. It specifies CASSESTVTGELFF.

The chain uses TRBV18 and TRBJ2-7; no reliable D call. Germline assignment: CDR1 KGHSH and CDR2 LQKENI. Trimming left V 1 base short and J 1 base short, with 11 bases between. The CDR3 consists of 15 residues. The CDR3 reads CASSPLGLPSYEQYF. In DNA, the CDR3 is TGTGCCAGCTCACCACTTGGGCTACCTTCCTACGAGCAGTACTTC.

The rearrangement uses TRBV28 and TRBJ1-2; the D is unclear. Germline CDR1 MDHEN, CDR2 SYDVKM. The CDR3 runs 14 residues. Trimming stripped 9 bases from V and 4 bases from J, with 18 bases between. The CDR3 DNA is TGTGCCAGTGATCAGGCTCCAAGGCCCTATGGCTACACCTTC. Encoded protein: CASDQAPRPYGYTF.

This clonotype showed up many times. CDR3 DNA: TGTGCCACCAGCAGAGATCCGGCGGCGGGGGTGGGACAGCCCCAGCATTTT. Translated: CATSRDPAAGVGQPQHF. The V call is TRBV15, the J call TRBJ1-5; D possibly corresponds to TRBD1 (5 bases). Germline V gives CDR1 LNHNV, CDR2 YYDKDF (reference sequence). CDR3 length: 17 residues. Trimming left V 0 bases short and J 7 bases short, with 19 bases between. Variable domain in full (rest from reference TRBV15 and TRBJ1-5): DAMVIQNPRYQVTQFGKPVTLSCSQTLNHNVMYWYQQKSSQAPKLLFHYYDKDFNNEADTPDNFQSRRPNTSFCFLDIRSPGLGDTAMYLCATSRDPAAGVGQPQHFGDGTRLSIL.

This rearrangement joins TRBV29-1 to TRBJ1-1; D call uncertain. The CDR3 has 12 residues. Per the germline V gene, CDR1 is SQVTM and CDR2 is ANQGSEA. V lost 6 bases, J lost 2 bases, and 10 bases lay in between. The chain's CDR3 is CSVKAANTEAFF. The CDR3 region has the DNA TGCAGCGTGAAGGCAGCAAACACTGAAGCTTTCTTT.

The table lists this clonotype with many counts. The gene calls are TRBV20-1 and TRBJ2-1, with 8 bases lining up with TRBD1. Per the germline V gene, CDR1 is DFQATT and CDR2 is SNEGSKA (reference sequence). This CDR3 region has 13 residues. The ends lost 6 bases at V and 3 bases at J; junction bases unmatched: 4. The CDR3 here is CSAQGQGYNEQFF. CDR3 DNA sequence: TGCAGTGCCCAAGGACAGGGCTACAATGAGCAGTTCTTC.

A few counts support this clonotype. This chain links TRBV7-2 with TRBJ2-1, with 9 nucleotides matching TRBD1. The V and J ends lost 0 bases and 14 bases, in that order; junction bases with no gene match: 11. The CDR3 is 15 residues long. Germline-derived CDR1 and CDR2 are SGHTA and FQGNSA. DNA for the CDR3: TGTGCCAGCAGCTTAGCGTCGGGACAGGGCCTCATGGAGTTCTTC. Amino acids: CASSLASGQGLMEFF.

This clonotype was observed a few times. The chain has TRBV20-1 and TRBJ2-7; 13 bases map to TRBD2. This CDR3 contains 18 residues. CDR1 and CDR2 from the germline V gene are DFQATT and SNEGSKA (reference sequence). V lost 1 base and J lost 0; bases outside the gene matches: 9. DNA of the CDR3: TGCAGTGCTAGAGGCCCCGGGACTAGCGGGGAGAGCTCCTACGAGCAGTACTTC. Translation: CSARGPGTSGESSYEQYF.

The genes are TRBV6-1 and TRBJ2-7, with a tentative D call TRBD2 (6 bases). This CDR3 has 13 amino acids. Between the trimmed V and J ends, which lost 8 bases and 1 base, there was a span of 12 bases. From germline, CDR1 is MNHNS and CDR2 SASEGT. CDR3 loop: CASLQAGSYEQYF. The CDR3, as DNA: TGTGCCAGCCTACAAGCGGGTTCCTACGAGCAGTACTTC.

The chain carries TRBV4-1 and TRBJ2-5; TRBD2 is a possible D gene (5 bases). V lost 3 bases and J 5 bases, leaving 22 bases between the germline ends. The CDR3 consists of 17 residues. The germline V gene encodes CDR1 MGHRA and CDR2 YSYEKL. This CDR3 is CASSQGSGNLIRETQYF. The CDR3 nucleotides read TGCGCCAGCAGCCAGGGAAGCGGTAACCTTATTAGGGAGACCCAGTACTTC.

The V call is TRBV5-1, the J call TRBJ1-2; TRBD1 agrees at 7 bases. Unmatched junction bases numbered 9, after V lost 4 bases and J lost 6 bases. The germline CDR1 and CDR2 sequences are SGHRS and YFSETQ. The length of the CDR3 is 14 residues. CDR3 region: CASSTSDRFDGYTF. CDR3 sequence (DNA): TGCGCCAGCAGCACCTCGGACAGGTTCGATGGCTACACCTTC. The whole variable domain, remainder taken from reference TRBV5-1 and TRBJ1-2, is KAGVTQTPRYLIKTRGQQVTLSCSPISGHRSVSWYQQTPGQGLQFLFEYFSETQRNKGNFPGRFSGRQFSNSRSEMNVSTLELGDSALYLCASSTSDRFDGYTFGSGTRLTVV.

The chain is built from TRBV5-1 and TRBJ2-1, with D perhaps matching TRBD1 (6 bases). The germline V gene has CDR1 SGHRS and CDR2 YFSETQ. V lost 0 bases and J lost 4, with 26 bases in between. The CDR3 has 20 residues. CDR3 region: CASSLAGSAIQGRLYNEQFF. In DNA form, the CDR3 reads TGCGCCAGCAGCTTGGCCGGGTCCGCGATACAGGGCCGCCTGTACAATGAGCAGTTCTTC.

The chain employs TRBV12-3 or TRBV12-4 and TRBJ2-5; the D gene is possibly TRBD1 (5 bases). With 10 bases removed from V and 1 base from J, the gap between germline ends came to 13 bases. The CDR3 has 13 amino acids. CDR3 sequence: CATLGQGQETQYF. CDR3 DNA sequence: TGTGCCACCCTAGGGCAGGGCCAAGAGACCCAGTACTTC.

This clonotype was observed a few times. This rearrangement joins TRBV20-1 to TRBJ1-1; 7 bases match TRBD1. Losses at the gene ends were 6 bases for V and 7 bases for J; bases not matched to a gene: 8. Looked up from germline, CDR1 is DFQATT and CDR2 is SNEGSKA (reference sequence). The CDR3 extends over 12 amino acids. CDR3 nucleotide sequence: TGCAGTGCAAAACCAGACAGGGTTGAAGCTTTCTTT. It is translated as CSAKPDRVEAFF.

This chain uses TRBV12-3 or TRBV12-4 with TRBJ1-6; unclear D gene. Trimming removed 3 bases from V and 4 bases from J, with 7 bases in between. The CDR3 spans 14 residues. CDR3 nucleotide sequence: TGTGCCAGCAGTTTGGAGGTATATAATTCACCCCTCCACTTT. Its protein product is CASSLEVYNSPLHF.